These 23 T cell receptor beta chains originate from one sample sequenced in a study of T-cell reconstitution after alpha-beta-depleted transplantation in children. The TCRbeta library was prepared with unique molecular identifiers. One entry per CDR3 protein results from TCRdb running MiXCR on the PCR reads. The data contain roughly 610,000 distinct CDR3 sequences, about 11% of them singletons. The sequencing used PBMCs from the stem cell graft donor, collected from the stem cell graft. These receptors all come from a human donor who donated a stem cell graft to a child with acute myeloid leukemia.

The chain couples TRBV5-1 to TRBJ1-5; a possible D gene is TRBD1 (6 bases). Germline lookup yields CDR1 SGHRS and CDR2 YFSETQ. The CDR3 spans 15 residues. V gave up 7 bases and J gave up 5 bases, with 19 bases separating them. Here the CDR3 reads CASRPWGGKDQPQHF. CDR3 in DNA: TGCGCCAGCCGCCCTTGGGGGGGCAAGGATCAGCCCCAGCATTTT.

The chain combines TRBV25-1 with TRBJ2-5, with 9 bases lining up with TRBD2. Germline lookup yields CDR1 MGHDK and CDR2 SYGVNS. The V gene end was trimmed by 2 bases and the J gene end by 4 bases; junction bases not matched to a gene: 8. The CDR3 is 16 residues long. CDR3 residues: CASSEVGGRVRETQYF. Here the CDR3 DNA reads TGTGCCAGCAGTGAAGTGGGCGGGAGGGTAAGAGAGACCCAGTACTTC.

V gene TRBV7-2 combines with J gene TRBJ2-3; 8 positions match TRBD2. V dropped 10 bases and J dropped 3; count of bases not matched to a gene: 18. Germline lookup yields CDR1 SGHTA and CDR2 FQGNSA. The CDR3 loop spans 17 amino acids. CDR3 protein: CAIPSPGGLGATDTQYF. CDR3 bases: TGTGCCATCCCCTCTCCGGGAGGGCTGGGGGCTACAGATACGCAGTATTTT.

The chain employs TRBV5-1 and TRBJ2-2; D not resolved. Trimming cost V 0 bases and J 0 bases, with 9 bases left between them. The CDR3 has 16 residues. In germline, CDR1 is SGHRS, CDR2 YFSETQ. In nucleotides, the CDR3 is TGCGCCAGCAGCTTGGGCCAGGCATCGAACACCGGGGAGCTGTTTTTT. Its translation: CASSLGQASNTGELFF. The whole variable domain, filled in from reference TRBV5-1 and TRBJ2-2, reads KAGVTQTPRYLIKTRGQQVTLSCSPISGHRSVSWYQQTPGQGLQFLFEYFSETQRNKGNFPGRFSGRQFSNSRSEMNVSTLELGDSALYLCASSLGQASNTGELFFGEGSRLTVL.

This clonotype has ten or more counts. This rearrangement joins TRBV28 to TRBJ1-2; the D is unclear. CDR1 is MDHEN, CDR2 SYDVKM, per germline. This CDR3 spans 12 amino acids. Trimming cost V 4 bases and J 9 bases, with 12 bases left between them. In nucleotides, the CDR3 is TGTGCCAGCAGTTCCGACACCGATAGCTACACCTTC. Protein: CASSSDTDSYTF.

This clonotype was observed many times. The genes are TRBV6-4 and TRBJ2-3; 13 bases align to TRBD2. J gave up 2 bases and V 6 bases, and 2 bases lay outside the gene matches. Looked up from germline, CDR1 is MRHNA and CDR2 is SNTAGT. This CDR3 has 15 residues. CDR3 sequence (DNA): TGTGCCAGCAGGGGACTAGCGGGAAACACAGATACGCAGTATTTT. It is translated as CASRGLAGNTDTQYF.

J is TRBJ2-2 and V is TRBV10-3; D ambiguous. This CDR3 comprises 11 residues. Germline CDR1 and CDR2: ENHRY and SYGVKD. V was pared by 2 bases and J by 10 bases, with 5 bases between. CDR3 in amino acids: CAISERKELFF. The CDR3 DNA reads as TGTGCCATCAGTGAGAGAAAGGAGCTGTTTTTT.

This clonotype came up a few times. The V and J genes are TRBV30 and TRBJ2-4; TRBD2 agrees at 13 bases. The CDR3 contains 15 residues. Germline CDR1 GTSNPN, CDR2 SVGIG (reference sequence). V shed 8 bases, J shed 4 bases, and the junction held 8 bases outside the gene matches. For the CDR3, the DNA is TGTGCCGGACTAGCGGGGGAGGGGGCTAAAAACATTCAGTACTTC. It yields the protein CAGLAGEGAKNIQYF.

The CDR3 DNA is TGCAGCGTTGCGAGGGATTCGAATGAAAAACTGTTTTTT. Translated, it gives CSVARDSNEKLFF. The rearrangement joins TRBV29-1 to TRBJ1-4; D unresolved. V was trimmed by 4 bases and J by 5 bases, leaving 11 bases between them. This CDR3 region has 13 residues. Germline lookup yields CDR1 SQVTM and CDR2 ANQGSEA.

The V gene is TRBV28, the J gene TRBJ1-5, with 8 bases matching TRBD1. CDR1 is MDHEN, CDR2 SYDVKM, per germline. V was clipped by 6 bases and J by 4 bases; unmatched bases: 8. There are 15 residues in the CDR3. CDR3 nucleotide sequence: TGTGCCAGCAGCCCACTGACAGGGGTAAATCAGCCCCAGCATTTT. Protein product: CASSPLTGVNQPQHF.

This clonotype was seen more than once but under ten times. The rearrangement links TRBV10-3 to TRBJ2-3, with D hard to call. The CDR3 sequence is 13 residues long. Germline CDR1 reads ENHRY; CDR2 reads SYGVKD. V was clipped by 4 bases and J by 9 bases, with 14 bases between them. CDR3 sequence (DNA): TGTGCCATCAGTGGGGCCGGGCTTGGGACGCAGTATTTT. Protein sequence: CAISGAGLGTQYF.

The chain is built from TRBV28 and TRBJ1-1; TRBD1 is a possible D gene (5 bases). Germline CDR1 MDHEN, CDR2 SYDVKM. Trimming took 11 bases from V and 0 from J, leaving 16 bases between them. The CDR3 has 14 amino acids. The CDR3, as DNA: TGTGCCGCTGATTCCGGGACCGTGAACACTGAAGCTTTCTTT. Encoded protein: CAADSGTVNTEAFF.

Ten or more counts support this clonotype. The chain joins TRBV29-1 to TRBJ1-4; TRBD1 aligns across 10 bases. Germline V gene lookup returns CDR1 SQVTM and CDR2 ANQGSEA. This CDR3 comprises 13 residues. After removal of 7 bases from V and 8 bases from J, the junction contained 7 bases not matched to a gene. In DNA, the CDR3 is TGCAGCGCGTCGACAGGGGGCGAGGAAAAACTGTTTTTT. Its protein product is CSASTGGEEKLFF.

This clonotype was observed many times. The V and J genes are TRBV9 and TRBJ1-1; 10 nucleotides agree with TRBD1. The J segment lost 4 bases and the V segment lost 2 bases, leaving 5 bases of the junction unmatched. Per germline, CDR1 SGDLS and CDR2 YYNGEE. CDR3 length: 15 amino acids. CDR3 residues: CASSVSGTGVTEAFF. In DNA, the CDR3 is TGTGCCAGCAGCGTCTCCGGGACAGGGGTCACTGAAGCTTTCTTT.

This clonotype is a singleton in its sample. The genes are TRBV19 and TRBJ2-1, with D hard to call. V lost 5 bases to trimming and J lost 0 bases, with 11 bases between them. The CDR3 spans 15 residues. Per the germline V gene, CDR1 is LNHDA and CDR2 is SQIVND (reference sequence). The CDR3 protein is CASSADLSSYNEQFF. As DNA, the CDR3 is TGTGCCAGTAGTGCTGATTTGAGCTCCTACAATGAGCAGTTCTTC. The full variable domain, in which reference TRBV19 and TRBJ2-1 provide the parts outside the CDR3, is DGGITQSPKYLFRKEGQNVTLSCEQNLNHDAMYWYRQDPGQGLRLIYYSQIVNDFQKGDIAEGYSVSREKKESFPLTVTSAQKNPTAFYLCASSADLSSYNEQFFGPGTRLTVL.

The V call is TRBV7-8, the J call TRBJ1-3; the D is unclear. Germline assignment: CDR1 SGHVS and CDR2 FQNEAQ. Trimming left V 1 base short and J 8 bases short, with 12 bases between. This CDR3 region has 14 residues. CDR3 coding DNA: TGTGCCAGCAGCTTAGTTGAGGAAAGCGACACCATATATTTT. Encoded protein: CASSLVEESDTIYF.

The chain joins TRBV29-1 to TRBJ2-1, with 10 nucleotides matching TRBD2. Looked up from germline, CDR1 is SQVTM and CDR2 is ANQGSEA. This CDR3 has 16 amino acids. The V segment lost 0 bases and the J segment 5 bases; nucleotides outside the gene matches: 7. The CDR3 spells CSVEDPTSGIDNEQFF. In DNA, the CDR3 is TGCAGCGTTGAAGACCCAACTAGCGGGATCGACAATGAGCAGTTCTTC.

This clonotype was recorded at least ten times. The chain couples TRBV4-2 to TRBJ2-1; 13 positions match TRBD2. Germline assignment: CDR1 LGHNA and CDR2 YNFKEQ. V lost 0 bases, J lost 5 bases, and 1 base stayed unmatched. There are 16 residues in the CDR3. The CDR3, as DNA: TGTGCCAGCAGCCAAGAGGGGACTAGCGGGAACAATGAGCAGTTCTTC. Amino acids: CASSQEGTSGNNEQFF.

The chain uses TRBV20-1 and TRBJ2-1; 14 bases line up with TRBD2. There are 19 residues in the CDR3. Trimming cost V 2 bases and J 10 bases; bases outside gene matches: 19. Looked up from germline, CDR1 is DFQATT and CDR2 is SNEGSKA (reference sequence). CDR3 sequence: CSARPRSGTSGSRLVEQFF. As DNA, the CDR3 is TGCAGTGCTAGACCGCGCTCCGGGACTAGCGGGAGTCGCCTCGTGGAGCAGTTCTTC.

This clonotype was picked up many times. The chain carries TRBV6-5 and TRBJ2-1; no clear D. CDR3 size: 17 residues. Trimming shortened V by 2 bases and J by 2 bases, and 16 bases separated the two germline ends. Per the germline V gene, CDR1 is MNHEY and CDR2 is SVGAGI. The CDR3 DNA follows: TGTGCCAGCAGTTACAGCGCCGTTCCGGGCACCTACAATGAGCAGTTCTTC. This encodes CASSYSAVPGTYNEQFF.

This clonotype has ten or more counts. The chain uses TRBV2 and TRBJ2-2, with 10 nucleotides matching TRBD2. Germline-derived CDR1 and CDR2 are SNHLY and FYNNEI. The CDR3 is 15 amino acids. Germline trimming cut 4 bases from V and 6 bases from J; bases unmatched to any gene: 5. The CDR3 bases are TGTGCCAGCAGTGCTAGCGGGAGTAACGCCGGGGAGCTGTTTTTT. Translating gives CASSASGSNAGELFF.

The chain links TRBV27 to TRBJ2-7; tentatively, D is TRBD2 (6 bases). Germline V lookup: CDR1 MNHEY, CDR2 SMNVEV (reference sequence). The CDR3 contains 14 residues. V lost 5 bases to trimming and J lost 2 bases, with 13 bases between them. This CDR3 is CASSTREEPYEQYF. The CDR3 DNA reads TGTGCCAGCAGTACCAGGGAGGAACCCTACGAGCAGTACTTC.

This clonotype was seen more than once but under ten times. V and J are TRBV9 and TRBJ2-1; D may match TRBD1 or TRBD2 (5 bases each). Trimming removed 0 bases at V and 1 base at J, with 11 bases between. The CDR3 is 16 residues long. Germline V gene lookup returns CDR1 SGDLS and CDR2 YYNGEE. The CDR3 sequence: CASSVGGDASYNEQFF. CDR3 nucleotide sequence: TGTGCCAGCAGCGTAGGTGGGGACGCTTCCTACAATGAGCAGTTCTTC.